This is a list of T cell receptor beta chains from one sample in a study of blood T cell repertoires in COVID-19. Clones were read by immunoSEQ multiplex PCR, and TCRdb kept only the in-frame ones, dropping some. The sample contains some 110,000 clones, over 75% of which appear only once. The sample comprised peripheral blood. The receptors come from a human donor with active COVID-19. The donor label of this sample is uncertain. Each CDR3 is given with its conserved first and last residue. D genes are given only for firm matches. A row's size may be missing; if present it is once, few, many or a size class.

NA	TRBJ2-7	NA	TRBV7-2	CASSLGHSSYEQYF	TGTGCCAGCAGCTTAGGGCACAGCTCCTACGAGCAGTACTTC
TRBD1	TRBJ1-2	NA	TRBV30	CASSYGQGRLGYTF	TGTGCCAGCTCGTACGGACAGGGCCGTCTTGGCTACACCTTC
TRBD1	TRBJ1-3	NA	TRBV9	CASSVGRGRNTIYF	TGTGCCAGCAGCGTAGGCAGGGGGAGAAACACCATATATTTT
NA	TRBJ1-3	NA	TRBV6-1	CASSDGGAGNTIYF	TGTGCCAGCAGTGACGGGGGTGCTGGAAACACCATATATTTT
TRBD1	TRBJ1-2	NA	TRBV5-4	CASSLGQAPTYGYTF	TGTGCCAGCAGCTTAGGACAGGCTCCTACCTATGGCTACACCTTC
NA	TRBJ2-1	NA	TRBV30	CAWGRELVTREQFF	TGTGCCTGGGGAAGGGAACTAGTAACCCGTGAGCAGTTCTTC
NA	TRBJ2-7	NA	TRBV10-3	CAISERDSYEQYF	TGTGCCATCAGTGAACGGGACTCCTACGAGCAGTACTTC
NA	TRBJ1-5	NA	TRBV28	CASTDTYNQPQHF	TGTGCCAGCACCGACACGTACAATCAGCCCCAGCATTTT
NA	TRBJ1-2	NA	TRBV20-1	CSASGGRGNYGYTF	TGCAGTGCTAGTGGGGGCCGAGGTAACTATGGCTACACCTTC
TRBD1	TRBJ1-3	NA	TRBV3-1/TRBV3-2	CASSQKIQGAFGNTIYF	TGTGCCAGCAGCCAAAAAATACAGGGGGCGTTTGGAAACACCATATATTTT
NA	TRBJ2-1	once	TRBV4-1	CASSQAGNNEQFF	TGCGCCAGCAGCCAGGCAGGGAACAATGAGCAGTTCTTC
NA	TRBJ1-1	once	TRBV19	CASSIRSQGRRNTEAFF	TGTGCCAGTAGTATACGTTCACAGGGAAGGCGGAACACTGAAGCTTTCTTT
TRBD2	TRBJ2-3	NA	TRBV5-8	CASSYLSGGSDTQYF	TGTGCCAGCAGTTACCTTAGCGGGGGGTCAGATACGCAGTATTTT
TRBD1	TRBJ2-6	NA	TRBV5-6	CASSTRGPRANVLTF	TGTGCCAGCAGCACCAGGGGGCCTAGGGCCAACGTCCTGACTTTC
NA	TRBJ1-2	NA	TRBV2	CASSAGYYGYTF	TGTGCCAGCAGTGCAGGGTACTATGGCTACACCTTC
TRBD1	TRBJ1-1	NA	TRBV14	CASSRAQGRNTEAFF	TGTGCCAGCAGCCGAGCACAGGGGCGGAACACTGAAGCTTTCTTT
TRBD1	TRBJ1-5	NA	TRBV7-3	CASSLKWHDVGGQGLSNQPQHF	TGTGCCAGCAGCTTAAAGTGGCATGACGTTGGTGGACAGGGGCTTTCTAATCAGCCCCAGCATTTT
TRBD1	TRBJ1-2	NA	TRBV7-8	CASSPRTGLANYGYTF	TGTGCCAGCAGCCCGCGGACAGGGCTTGCTAACTATGGCTACACCTTC
TRBD1	TRBJ2-3	NA	TRBV30	CAWSVRTGGRDTQYF	TGTGCCTGGAGTGTACGGACAGGGGGACGAGATACGCAGTATTTT
TRBD1	TRBJ2-3	NA	TRBV6-5	CASSTGGWDTDTQYF	TGTGCCAGCAGTACAGGGGGCTGGGACACAGATACGCAGTATTTT
NA	TRBJ2-7	NA	TRBV6-5	CASSAQGNWDEQYF	TGTGCCAGCAGCGCCCAGGGTAATTGGGACGAGCAGTACTTC
TRBD1	TRBJ1-2	NA	TRBV27	CASSFRQGYGYTF	TGTGCCAGCAGTTTCCGACAGGGGTACGGCTACACCTTC
TRBD1	TRBJ1-6	few	TRBV2	CASFRDRMNSPLHF	TGTGCCAGCTTCCGGGACAGGATGAATTCACCCCTCCACTTT
TRBD1	TRBJ1-2	NA	TRBV14	CASSQVGQNYGYTF	TGTGCCAGCAGCCAAGTGGGACAGAACTATGGCTACACCTTC
TRBD1	TRBJ1-2	NA	TRBV6-5	CASRDGQGGYGYTF	TGTGCCAGCAGGGATGGACAGGGGGGCTATGGCTACACCTTC
NA	TRBJ2-5	NA	TRBV6-2/TRBV6-3	CASSYAGARGTQYF	TGTGCCAGCAGTTACGCGGGGGCTCGGGGGACCCAGTACTTC
TRBD2	TRBJ2-7	NA	TRBV5-6	CASSLELAGGPYREQYF	TGTGCCAGCAGCTTGGAACTAGCGGGGGGGCCTTATCGCGAGCAGTACTTC
TRBD1	TRBJ2-7	NA	TRBV5-4	CASSLGQGTLEQYF	TGTGCCAGCAGCTTGGGACAGGGTACCCTCGAGCAGTACTTC
NA	TRBJ2-7	NA	TRBV6-6	CASSFWTDSYEQYF	TGTGCCAGCAGTTTCTGGACTGATTCCTACGAGCAGTACTTC
NA	TRBJ2-4	NA	TRBV5-1	CASSLVGSLLAKNIQYF	TGCGCCAGCAGCTTGGTGGGCAGCCTGCTAGCCAAAAACATTCAGTACTTC
NA	TRBJ2-6	NA	TRBV9	CASSVQGSGANVLTF	TGTGCCAGCAGCGTTCAGGGGTCCGGGGCCAACGTCCTGACTTTC
NA	TRBJ2-5	NA	TRBV27	CASRRQFPETQYF	TGTGCCAGCAGGCGACAGTTCCCAGAGACCCAGTACTTC
NA	TRBJ1-2	NA	TRBV6-5	CASTAGAGYGYTF	TGTGCCAGCACCGCAGGAGCGGGCTATGGCTACACCTTC
NA	TRBJ2-7	NA	TRBV19	CASSIARTYEQYF	TGTGCCAGTAGTATTGCGAGGACCTACGAGCAGTACTTC
NA	TRBJ2-7	NA	TRBV7-2	CASSLVFAGKDEQYF	TGTGCCAGCAGCTTAGTTTTCGCGGGGAAGGACGAGCAGTACTTC
TRBD1	TRBJ2-7	NA	TRBV11-2	CASSLDRPGTGEGYEQYF	TGTGCCAGCAGCTTAGATCGCCCCGGGACAGGGGAGGGGTACGAGCAGTACTTC
TRBD1	TRBJ2-1	NA	TRBV19	CASSIRTGFYNEQFF	TGTGCCAGTAGTATAAGGACAGGATTCTACAATGAGCAGTTCTTC
TRBD1	TRBJ1-2	NA	TRBV27	CASSLSLQGLDGYTF	TGTGCCAGCAGTTTATCGTTACAGGGGCTTGATGGCTACACCTTC
NA	TRBJ2-3	NA	TRBV3-1/TRBV3-2	CASSDTGYSTDTQYF	TGTGCCAGCAGCGATACAGGTTATAGCACAGATACGCAGTATTTT
NA	TRBJ2-2	NA	TRBV3-1/TRBV3-2	CASGRGAGELFF	TGTGCCAGCGGCAGGGGCGCCGGGGAGCTGTTTTTT
TRBD1	TRBJ1-5	NA	TRBV28	CASSLLGTGSNQPQHF	TGTGCCAGCAGTTTATTGGGGACAGGGTCCAATCAGCCCCAGCATTTT
NA	TRBJ1-5	once	TRBV2	CASSKDSSNQPQHF	TGTGCCAGCAGTAAGGACAGTAGCAATCAGCCCCAGCATTTT
NA	TRBJ2-2	once	TRBV11-2	CASSPGVNTGELFF	TGTGCCAGCAGCCCGGGGGTCAACACCGGGGAGCTGTTTTTT
TRBD2	TRBJ2-5	NA	TRBV18	CASSPPGTSPQETQYF	TGTGCCAGCTCACCCCCCGGGACTAGCCCCCAAGAGACCCAGTACTTC
NA	TRBJ1-6	NA	TRBV7-9	CASSLVRVNSPLHF	TGTGCCAGCAGCTTAGTCAGGGTTAATTCACCCCTCCACTTT